This T cell receptor beta chain was captured in a study of T cells after yellow fever vaccination. Study-level background: Preparing low-cell-number fractions relied on SMART-Seq v4 Ultra Low Input.

This clonotype has only a few counts. The antigen is unknown. Overall study findings and caveats: Clones from primary vaccination mostly reappeared after the booster (less than 98% CD4, less than 90% CD8).

Generation of TCR cDNA used 5'RACE template switching (which added a universal primer site and UMIs). TCRdb redid the calling of the 5' RACE reads with MiXCR, one entry per CDR3 protein. The sample records some 220,000 distinct CDR3 sequences, approximately 3.2% being singletons. The receptor comes from a man between 18 and 35 years old who received the YFV17D yellow fever vaccine. The sequenced sample was CD4+ T cells sorted from PBMCs, obtained 10 days after the yellow fever booster vaccination.

In nucleotides, the CDR3 is TGTGCCAGCAGTAAAACCGAGGGTTCTGCCTTCACCGGGGAGCTGTTTTTT. Its translation is CASSKTEGSAFTGELFF. This chain connects TRBV13 to TRBJ2-2, with D tentatively TRBD2 (5 bases). This CDR3 has 17 residues. CDR1 is PRHDT, CDR2 FYEKMQ, per germline (reference sequence). The V end was cut by 6 bases, the J end by 4 bases, with 21 bases between.